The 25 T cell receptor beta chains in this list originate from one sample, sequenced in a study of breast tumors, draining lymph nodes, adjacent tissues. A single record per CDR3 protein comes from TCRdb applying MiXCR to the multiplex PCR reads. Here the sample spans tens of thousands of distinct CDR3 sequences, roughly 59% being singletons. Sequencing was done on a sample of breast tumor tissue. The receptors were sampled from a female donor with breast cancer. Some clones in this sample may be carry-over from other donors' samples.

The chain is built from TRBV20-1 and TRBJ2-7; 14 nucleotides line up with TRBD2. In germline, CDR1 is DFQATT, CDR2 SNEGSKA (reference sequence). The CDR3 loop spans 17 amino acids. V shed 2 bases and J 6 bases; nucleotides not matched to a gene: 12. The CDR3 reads CSARPPGLAGDDGEQYF. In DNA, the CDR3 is TGCAGTGCTAGACCACCGGGACTAGCGGGAGATGATGGCGAGCAGTACTTC.

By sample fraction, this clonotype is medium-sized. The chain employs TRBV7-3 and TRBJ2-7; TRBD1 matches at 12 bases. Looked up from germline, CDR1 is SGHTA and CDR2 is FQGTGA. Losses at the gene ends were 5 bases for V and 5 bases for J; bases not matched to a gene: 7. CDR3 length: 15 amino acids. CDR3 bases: TGTGCCAGCAGCCCCACCGGGACAGGGGGCGACGAGCAGTACTTC. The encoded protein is CASSPTGTGGDEQYF.

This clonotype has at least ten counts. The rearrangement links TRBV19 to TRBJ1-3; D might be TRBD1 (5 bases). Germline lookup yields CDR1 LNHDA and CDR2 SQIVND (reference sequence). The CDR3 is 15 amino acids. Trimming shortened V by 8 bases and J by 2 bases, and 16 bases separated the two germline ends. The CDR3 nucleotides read TGTGCCAGTCGACCAGGAGGGACCCCTGGAAACACCATATATTTT. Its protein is CASRPGGTPGNTIYF.

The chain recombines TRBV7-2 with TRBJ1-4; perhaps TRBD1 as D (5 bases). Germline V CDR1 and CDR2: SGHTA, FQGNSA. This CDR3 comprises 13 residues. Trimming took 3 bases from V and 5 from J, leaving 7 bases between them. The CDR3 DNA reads TGTGCCAGCAGCTTCAGGGCCAATGAAAAACTGTTTTTT. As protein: CASSFRANEKLFF.

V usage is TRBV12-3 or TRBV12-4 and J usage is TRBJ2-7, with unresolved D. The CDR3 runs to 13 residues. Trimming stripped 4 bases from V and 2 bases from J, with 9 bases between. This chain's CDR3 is CASSSRETYEQYF. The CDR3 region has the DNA TGTGCCAGCAGTTCCAGAGAAACCTACGAGCAGTACTTC.

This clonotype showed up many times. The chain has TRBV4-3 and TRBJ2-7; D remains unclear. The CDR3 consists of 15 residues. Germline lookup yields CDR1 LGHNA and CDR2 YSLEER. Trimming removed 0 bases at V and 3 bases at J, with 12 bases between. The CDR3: CASSQESGPNYEQYF. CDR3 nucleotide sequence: TGCGCCAGCAGCCAAGAGTCCGGACCCAACTACGAGCAGTACTTC.

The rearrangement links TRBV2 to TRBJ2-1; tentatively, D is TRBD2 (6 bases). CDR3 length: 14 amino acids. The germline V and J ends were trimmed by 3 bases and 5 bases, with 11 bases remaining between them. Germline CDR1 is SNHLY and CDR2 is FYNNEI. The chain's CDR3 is CASSDPGLNNEQFF. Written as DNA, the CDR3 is TGTGCCAGCAGTGATCCGGGACTCAACAATGAGCAGTTCTTC.

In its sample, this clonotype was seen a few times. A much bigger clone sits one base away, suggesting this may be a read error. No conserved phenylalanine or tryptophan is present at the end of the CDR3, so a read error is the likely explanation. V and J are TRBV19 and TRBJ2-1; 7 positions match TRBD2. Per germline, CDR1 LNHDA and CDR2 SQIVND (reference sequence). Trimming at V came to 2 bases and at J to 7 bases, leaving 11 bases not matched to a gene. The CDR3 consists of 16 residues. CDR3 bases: TGTGCCAGTAGTATATCGTGGGGGGGAGGGAAGAATGAGCAGTTCTCC. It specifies CASSISWGGGKNEQFS.

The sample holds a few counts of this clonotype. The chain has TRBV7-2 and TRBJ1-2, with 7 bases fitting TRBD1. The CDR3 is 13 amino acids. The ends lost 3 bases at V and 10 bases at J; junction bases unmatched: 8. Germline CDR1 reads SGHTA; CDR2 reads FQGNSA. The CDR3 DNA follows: TGTGCCAGCAGCTTCCTCCCCGGGACAGTCTACACCTTC. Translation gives CASSFLPGTVYTF.

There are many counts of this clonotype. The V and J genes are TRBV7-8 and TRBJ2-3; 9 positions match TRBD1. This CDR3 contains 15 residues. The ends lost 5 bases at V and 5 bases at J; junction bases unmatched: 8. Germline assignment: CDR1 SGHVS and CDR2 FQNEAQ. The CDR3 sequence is CASSPRQGVGDTQYF. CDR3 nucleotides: TGTGCCAGCAGCCCCCGACAGGGGGTTGGAGATACGCAGTATTTT.

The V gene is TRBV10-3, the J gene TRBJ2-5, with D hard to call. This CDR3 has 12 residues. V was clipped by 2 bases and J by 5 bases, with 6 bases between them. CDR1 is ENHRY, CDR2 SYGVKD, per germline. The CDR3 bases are TGTGCCATCAGTGAGCCGAGGGAGACCCAGTACTTC. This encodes CAISEPRETQYF.

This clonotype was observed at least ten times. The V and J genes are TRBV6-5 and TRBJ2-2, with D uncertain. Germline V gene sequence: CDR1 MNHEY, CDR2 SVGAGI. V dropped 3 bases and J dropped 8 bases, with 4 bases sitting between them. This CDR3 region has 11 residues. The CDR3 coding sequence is TGTGCCAGCAGTTATGAGGGGGAGCTGTTTTTT. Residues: CASSYEGELFF.

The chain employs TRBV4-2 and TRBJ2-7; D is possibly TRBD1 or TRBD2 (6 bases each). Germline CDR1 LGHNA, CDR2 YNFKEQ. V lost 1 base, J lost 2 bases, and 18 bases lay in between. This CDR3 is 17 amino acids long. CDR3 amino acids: CASSQGWGGDRTYEQYF. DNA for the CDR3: TGTGCCAGCAGCCAAGGATGGGGAGGAGACAGGACCTACGAGCAGTACTTC.

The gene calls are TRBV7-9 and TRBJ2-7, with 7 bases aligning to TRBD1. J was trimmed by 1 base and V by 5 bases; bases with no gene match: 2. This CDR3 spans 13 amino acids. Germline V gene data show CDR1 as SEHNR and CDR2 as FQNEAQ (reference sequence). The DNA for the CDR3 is TGTGCCAGCAGCGACAGGGCGTCCTACGAGCAGTACTTC. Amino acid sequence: CASSDRASYEQYF.

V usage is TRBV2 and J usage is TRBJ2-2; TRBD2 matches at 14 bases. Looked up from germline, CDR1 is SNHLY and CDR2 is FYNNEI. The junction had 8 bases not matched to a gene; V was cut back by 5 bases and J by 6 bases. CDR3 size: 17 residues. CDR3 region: CASSPGLAGDGAGELFF. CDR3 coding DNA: TGTGCCAGCAGTCCGGGACTAGCGGGAGACGGGGCCGGGGAGCTGTTTTTT.

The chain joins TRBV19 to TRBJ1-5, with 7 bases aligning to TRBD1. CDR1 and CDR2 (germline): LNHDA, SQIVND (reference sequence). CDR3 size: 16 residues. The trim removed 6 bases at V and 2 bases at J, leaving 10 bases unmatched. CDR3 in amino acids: CASRTTGWGGNQPQHF. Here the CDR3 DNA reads TGTGCCAGTAGAACGACAGGGTGGGGTGGCAATCAGCCCCAGCATTTT.

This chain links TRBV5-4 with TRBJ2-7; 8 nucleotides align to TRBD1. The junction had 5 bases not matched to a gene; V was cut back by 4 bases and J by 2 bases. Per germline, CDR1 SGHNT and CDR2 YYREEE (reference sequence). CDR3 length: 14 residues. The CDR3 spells CASSPKTGAYEQYF. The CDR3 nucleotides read TGTGCCAGCAGCCCAAAGACAGGGGCCTACGAGCAGTACTTC.

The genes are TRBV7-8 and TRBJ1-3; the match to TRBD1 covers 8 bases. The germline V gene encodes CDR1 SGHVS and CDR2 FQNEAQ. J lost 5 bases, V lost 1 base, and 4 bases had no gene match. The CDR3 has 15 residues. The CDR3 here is CASSLGGQGRNTIYF. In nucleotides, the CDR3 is TGTGCCAGCAGCTTAGGAGGACAGGGTCGAAACACCATATATTTT.

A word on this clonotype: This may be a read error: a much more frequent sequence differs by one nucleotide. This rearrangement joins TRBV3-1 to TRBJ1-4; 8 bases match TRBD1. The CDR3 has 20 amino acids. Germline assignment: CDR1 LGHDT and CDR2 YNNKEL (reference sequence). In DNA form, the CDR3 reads TGTCCCAGCAGCCAACCGACAGGGGTAGACGGGCTCCAGACTAATGAAAAACTGTTTTTT. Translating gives CPSSQPTGVDGLQTNEKLFF.

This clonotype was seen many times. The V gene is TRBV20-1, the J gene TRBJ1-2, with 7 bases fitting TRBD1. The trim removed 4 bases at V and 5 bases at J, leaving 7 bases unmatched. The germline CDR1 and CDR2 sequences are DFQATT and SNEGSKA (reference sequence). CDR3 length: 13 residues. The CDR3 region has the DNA TGCAGTGCTACTTACAGGGGAAGGTATGGCTACACCTTC. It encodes CSATYRGRYGYTF.

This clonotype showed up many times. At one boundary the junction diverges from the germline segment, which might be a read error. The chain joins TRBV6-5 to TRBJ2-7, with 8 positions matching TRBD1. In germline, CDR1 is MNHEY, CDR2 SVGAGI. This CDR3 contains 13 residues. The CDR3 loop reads CAGRFLDREVQYF. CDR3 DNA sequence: TGTGCCGGCAGATTCCTGGACAGGGAGGTTCAGTACTTC.

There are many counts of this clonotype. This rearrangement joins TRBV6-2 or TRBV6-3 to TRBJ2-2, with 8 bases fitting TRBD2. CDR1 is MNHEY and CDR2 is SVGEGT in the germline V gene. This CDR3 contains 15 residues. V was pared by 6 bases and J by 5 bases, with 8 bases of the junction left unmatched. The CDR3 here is CASSDPGRVTGELFF. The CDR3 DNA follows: TGTGCCAGCAGCGACCCCGGGAGGGTGACCGGGGAGCTGTTTTTT.

For the CDR3, the DNA is TGCAGCGTTGGCTTACAGGGTGGCAATTCACCCCTCCACTTT. This gives the protein CSVGLQGGNSPLHF. The chain employs TRBV29-1 and TRBJ1-6; a weak D match, TRBD1 (6 bases). Looked up from germline, CDR1 is SQVTM and CDR2 is ANQGSEA. This CDR3 comprises 14 residues. V was cut by 4 bases and J by 7 bases, with 14 bases left in between.

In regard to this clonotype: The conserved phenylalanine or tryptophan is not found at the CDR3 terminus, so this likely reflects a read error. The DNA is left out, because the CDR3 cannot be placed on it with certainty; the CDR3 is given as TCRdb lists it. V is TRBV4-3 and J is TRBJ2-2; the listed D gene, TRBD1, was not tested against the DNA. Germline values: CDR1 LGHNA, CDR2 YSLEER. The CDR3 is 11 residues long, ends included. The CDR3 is CASSQGAAGAV.

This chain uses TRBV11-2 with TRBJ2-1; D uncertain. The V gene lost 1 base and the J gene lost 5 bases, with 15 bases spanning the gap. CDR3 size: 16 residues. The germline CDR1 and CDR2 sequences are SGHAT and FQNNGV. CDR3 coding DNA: TGTGCCAGCAGCTTAGTTCGATTCCAATCGAACAATGAGCAGTTCTTC. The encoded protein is CASSLVRFQSNNEQFF.